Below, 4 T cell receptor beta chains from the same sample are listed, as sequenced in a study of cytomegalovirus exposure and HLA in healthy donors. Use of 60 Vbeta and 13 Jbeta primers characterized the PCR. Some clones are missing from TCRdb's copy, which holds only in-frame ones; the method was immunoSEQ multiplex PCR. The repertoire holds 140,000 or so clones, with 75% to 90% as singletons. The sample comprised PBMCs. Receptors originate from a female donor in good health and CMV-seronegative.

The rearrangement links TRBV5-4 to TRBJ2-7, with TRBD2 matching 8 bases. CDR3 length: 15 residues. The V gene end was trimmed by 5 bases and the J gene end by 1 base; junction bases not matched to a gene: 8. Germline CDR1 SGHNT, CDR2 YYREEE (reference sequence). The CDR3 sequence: CASSTGTRPSYEQYF. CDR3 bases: TGTGCCAGCAGTACCGGGACTAGACCTTCCTACGAGCAGTACTTC. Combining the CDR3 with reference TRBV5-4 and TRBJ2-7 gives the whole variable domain ETGVTQSPTHLIKTRGQQVTLRCSSQSGHNTVSWYQQALGQGPQFIFQYYREEENGRGNFPPRFSGLQFPNYSSELNVNALELDDSALYLCASSTGTRPSYEQYFGPGTRLTVT.

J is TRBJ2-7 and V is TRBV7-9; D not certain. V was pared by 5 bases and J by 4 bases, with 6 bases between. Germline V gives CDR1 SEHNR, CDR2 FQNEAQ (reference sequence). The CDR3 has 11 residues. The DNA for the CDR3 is TGTGCCAGCAGCGCCCGGTACGAGCAGTACTTC. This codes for CASSARYEQYF.

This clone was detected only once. CDR3 nucleotide sequence: TGCGCCAGCAGTGATTGGGGAGAGGGAGATGGCTACACCTTC. Translating it yields CASSDWGEGDGYTF. V and J are TRBV10-2 and TRBJ1-2; no clear D gene. The V end lost 3 bases, the J end lost 6 bases, and 14 bases lay between the germline ends. In germline, CDR1 is WSHSY, CDR2 SAAADI. The CDR3 loop spans 14 amino acids.

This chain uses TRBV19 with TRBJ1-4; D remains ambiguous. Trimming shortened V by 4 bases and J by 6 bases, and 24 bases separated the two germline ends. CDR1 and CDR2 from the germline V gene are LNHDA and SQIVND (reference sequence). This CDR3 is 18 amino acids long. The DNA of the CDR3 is TGTGCCAGTAGTAAGGAAGGAACAGACCCCCTTTGGGATGAAAAACTGTTTTTT. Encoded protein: CASSKEGTDPLWDEKLFF. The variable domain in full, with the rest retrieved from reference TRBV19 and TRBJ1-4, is DGGITQSPKYLFRKEGQNVTLSCEQNLNHDAMYWYRQDPGQGLRLIYYSQIVNDFQKGDIAEGYSVSREKKESFPLTVTSAQKNPTAFYLCASSKEGTDPLWDEKLFFGSGTQLSVL.